A selection of T cell receptor beta chains follows, all from one sample in a study of cytomegalovirus exposure and HLA in healthy donors. TCRdb keeps only in-frame clones here, not all; method: immunoSEQ multiplex PCR. The sample holds over 100,000 clones; around 83% are singletons and the top ten take roughly 8%. Sequenced sample: PBMCs. These receptors all stem from a woman in her forties or fifties in good health and CMV-seropositive. CDR3s include the opening cysteine and the closing phenylalanine or tryptophan. D genes are given only for firm matches. A row's size may be missing; if present it is once, few, many or a size class.

V	size	J	D	DNA	CDR3
TRBV5-5	NA	TRBJ1-1	NA	TGTGCCAGCAGCCCTGACAGCAACACTGAAGCTTTCTTT	CASSPDSNTEAFF
TRBV27	NA	TRBJ2-2	NA	TGTGCCAGCAAAGGAAGGGACTCGAACACCGGGGAGCTGTTTTTT	CASKGRDSNTGELFF
TRBV6-6	NA	TRBJ2-1	TRBD2	TGTGCCAGCCAGCCGGGACTAGAAGCCAGTGAGCAGTTCTTC	CASQPGLEASEQFF
TRBV7-9	NA	TRBJ1-2	TRBD1	TGTGCCAGCAGCTTAGTGGGACAGGTGAACTATGGCTACACCTTC	CASSLVGQVNYGYTF
TRBV18	medium-sized	TRBJ1-1	NA	TGTGCCAGCTCACGTGAGGTGGACACTGAAGCTTTCTTT	CASSREVDTEAFF
TRBV29-1	NA	TRBJ2-7	TRBD2	TGCAGCGTTGCGGGGGGGCCCTACTCCTACGAGCAGTACTTC	CSVAGGPYSYEQYF
TRBV6-6	NA	TRBJ1-5	NA	TGTGCCAGCAGGTCTCAGGGAGGGAATAGCAATCAGCCCCAGCATTTT	CASRSQGGNSNQPQHF
TRBV4-3	NA	TRBJ1-6	NA	TGCGCCAGCAGCCAAGCGAGACAGCCGCCCCCCACCAATTCACCCCTCCACTTT	CASSQARQPPPTNSPLHF
TRBV5-1	few	TRBJ1-2	TRBD1	TGCGCCAGCAGCATAGGGACAGGGCCCTATGGCTACACCTTC	CASSIGTGPYGYTF
TRBV28	NA	TRBJ2-1	TRBD2	TGTGCCAGCAGTTCTGTGTTAGCGGGTCCTTCCTACAATGAGCAGTTCTTC	CASSSVLAGPSYNEQFF
TRBV14	NA	TRBJ2-7	NA	TGTGCCAGCAGCCAAGATGTGGACAGACCTGACGAGCAGTACTTC	CASSQDVDRPDEQYF
TRBV4-2	NA	TRBJ2-1	NA	TGTGCCAGCAGCCAACCCGACGGGGACAATGAGCAGTTCTTC	CASSQPDGDNEQFF
TRBV5-6	NA	TRBJ1-1	TRBD1	TGTGCCAGCAGCGGACAGGGGAAGGGGCAGACTGAAGCTTTCTTT	CASSGQGKGQTEAFF